This T cell receptor beta chain was captured by sequencing in a study of liver allograft versus peripheral blood T cells. In the study overall: Comparing T cell receptor repertoires in transplanted livers with those in recipients' peripheral blood was part of the design.

Findings and limits, study-wide: Liver allograft T cell receptor repertoires were reported to differ from peripheral blood repertoires.

TCRdb re-called the reads through MiXCR, storing one row per CDR3 protein. The sample has approximately 9,800 distinct CDR3 sequences, 25% to 30% seen once. This clonotype was found a few times. Its cognate antigen is unknown. Germline V gives CDR1 MDHEN, CDR2 SYDVKM. The CDR3 runs 11 residues. The rearrangement links TRBV28 to TRBJ2-1; D not resolved. The J call is in doubt because the DNA end fits TRBJ2-7 better. This clonotype originated in a human patient who had a liver transplant. The graft donor may account for some of the T cells. Here the CDR3 reads CASSFAHEQYF. The CDR3 bases are TGTGCCAGCAGTTTCGCCCACGAGCAGTACTTC.